This T cell receptor beta chain emerged from a study of a mutant IDH1 vaccine in newly diagnosed glioma. Study-wide background: Commencement of vaccination occurred 4-6 weeks following radiotherapy alone, or concurrently with temozolomide cycles.

To note about this clone: No antigen is known for it. The same CDR3 is also encoded by other DNA sequences in this sample.

Documented time point: week 11, during vaccination. With topical imiquimod, each dose of the vaccine consisted of 300 ug of mutant IDH1 20-mer peptide. Using immunoSEQ multiplex PCR, the repertoire was profiled, and TCRdb retains in-frame clones only, with some absent. The sample lists around 130,000 clones, around four fifths seen once, with 4.5% to 6% in the top ten. Trimming pared 6 bases from V and 1 base from J, leaving 9 bases between. Germline CDR1 MNHEY, CDR2 SVGAGI. The CDR3 is made up of 13 amino acids. Sample: PBMCs, taken from a glioma patient whose treatment included an IDH1 peptide vaccine. This chain joins TRBV6-5 and TRBJ1-1, with D unclear. The receptor comes from a middle-aged man with glioma. The CDR3 DNA reads as TGTGCCAGCAGCCCCGGTGCGAACACTGAAGCTTTCTTT. It is translated as CASSPGANTEAFF.